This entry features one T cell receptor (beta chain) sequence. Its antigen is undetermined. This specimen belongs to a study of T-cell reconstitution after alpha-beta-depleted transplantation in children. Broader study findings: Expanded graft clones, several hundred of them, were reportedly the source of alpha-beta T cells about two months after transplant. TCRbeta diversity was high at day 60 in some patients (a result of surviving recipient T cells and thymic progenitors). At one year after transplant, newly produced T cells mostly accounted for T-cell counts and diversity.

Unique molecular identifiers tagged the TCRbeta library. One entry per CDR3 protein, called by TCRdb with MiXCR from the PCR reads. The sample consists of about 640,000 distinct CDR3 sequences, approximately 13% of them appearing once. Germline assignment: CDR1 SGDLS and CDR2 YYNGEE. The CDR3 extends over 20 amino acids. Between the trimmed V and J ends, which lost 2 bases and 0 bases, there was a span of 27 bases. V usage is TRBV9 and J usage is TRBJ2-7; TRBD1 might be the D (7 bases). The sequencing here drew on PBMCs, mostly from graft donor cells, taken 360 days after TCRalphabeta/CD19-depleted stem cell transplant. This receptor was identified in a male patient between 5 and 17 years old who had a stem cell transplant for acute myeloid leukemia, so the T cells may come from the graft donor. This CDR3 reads CASSVTGQLNGDFSSYEQYF. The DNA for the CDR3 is TGTGCCAGCAGCGTTACGGGACAGCTTAATGGGGACTTCAGCTCCTACGAGCAGTACTTC.